These 26 T cell receptor beta chains were sequenced from one sample in a study of OX40 agonist ivuxolimab in advanced cancers. Profiling relied on immunoSEQ multiplex PCR, and the TCRdb table lists in-frame clones only, not all of them. The table has around 110,000 clones, around 90% seen once. Sequenced material: CD4+ or CD8+ T cells sorted from blood, taken in a trial of the OX40 agonist ivuxolimab. The receptors stem from an adult with an advanced solid tumor such as melanoma, head and neck, liver or kidney cancer.

The rearrangement uses TRBV9 and TRBJ2-7; either TRBD1 or TRBD2 may fit D (5 bases each). V lost 0 bases and J 2 bases, leaving 15 bases between the germline ends. The CDR3 is made up of 16 amino acids. Germline values: CDR1 SGDLS, CDR2 YYNGEE. The CDR3 region is CASSVGEGSGPYEQYF. CDR3 sequence (DNA): TGTGCCAGCAGCGTAGGCGAGGGGAGTGGCCCCTACGAGCAGTACTTC.

This clone appeared a single time. The rearrangement uses TRBV11-2 and TRBJ2-7, with D perhaps TRBD1 (5 bases). Germline CDR1 and CDR2: SGHAT and FQNNGV. V lost 1 base, J lost 2 bases, and 6 bases lay in between. The CDR3 is 13 residues long. The CDR3 DNA sequence: TGTGCCAGCAGCTTAGGACAGACCTACGAGCAGTACTTC. Protein: CASSLGQTYEQYF. The full variable domain, in which reference TRBV11-2 and TRBJ2-7 provide the parts outside the CDR3, is EAGVAQSPRYKIIEKRQSVAFWCNPISGHATLYWYQQILGQGPKLLIQFQNNGVVDDSQLPKDRFSAERLKGVDSTLKIQPAKLEDSAVYLCASSLGQTYEQYFGPGTRLTVT.

The rearrangement joins TRBV9 to TRBJ1-2; TRBD1 might be the D (5 bases). The ends were cut back, 6 bases at V and 4 bases at J, with 10 bases in the middle. CDR1 is SGDLS and CDR2 is YYNGEE in the germline V gene. CDR3 length equals 12 residues. CDR3 sequence: CASTTGGYGYTF. For the CDR3, the DNA is TGTGCCAGCACCACCGGGGGCTATGGCTACACCTTC.

The rearrangement joins TRBV28 to TRBJ1-1, with TRBD1 as a possible D gene (6 bases). The germline V gene encodes CDR1 MDHEN and CDR2 SYDVKM. Trimming shortened V by 5 bases and J by 4 bases, and 14 bases separated the two germline ends. The CDR3 runs to 14 residues. The CDR3 reads CASSGGHRSTEAFF. CDR3 nucleotides: TGTGCCAGCAGTGGGGGACACAGGAGCACTGAAGCTTTCTTT.

The chain carries TRBV19 and TRBJ2-7; TRBD1 matches at 9 bases. Germline V gene data show CDR1 as LNHDA and CDR2 as SQIVND (reference sequence). The J segment lost 4 bases and the V segment lost 3 bases, leaving 4 bases of the junction unmatched. The CDR3 spans 14 residues. Written as DNA, the CDR3 is TGTGCCAGTAGTATCCTACAGGGGGCGTACGAGCAGTACTTC. As protein: CASSILQGAYEQYF. Together with reference TRBV19 and TRBJ2-7, the CDR3 gives the full variable domain: DGGITQSPKYLFRKEGQNVTLSCEQNLNHDAMYWYRQDPGQGLRLIYYSQIVNDFQKGDIAEGYSVSREKKESFPLTVTSAQKNPTAFYLCASSILQGAYEQYFGPGTRLTVT.

The J gene is TRBJ1-4, the V gene TRBV5-6; D unclear. Germline lookup yields CDR1 SGHDT and CDR2 YYEEEE. V was shortened by 4 bases and J by 8 bases, with 12 bases between the two germline ends. This CDR3 contains 13 residues. The CDR3 spells CASSLFIGEKLFF. The CDR3 bases are TGTGCCAGCAGCCTCTTTATCGGGGAAAAACTGTTTTTT.

V is TRBV6-5 and J is TRBJ1-2; unclear D gene. CDR1 MNHEY and CDR2 SVGAGI come from the germline V gene. The length of the CDR3 is 13 residues. The V end was cut by 0 bases, the J end by 8 bases, with 10 bases between. CDR3 in amino acids: CASSYSGQDGYTF. Here the CDR3 DNA reads TGTGCCAGCAGTTACTCAGGGCAGGACGGCTACACCTTC.

The chain joins TRBV7-3 to TRBJ2-6; 7 nucleotides line up with TRBD1. Germline lookup yields CDR1 SGHTA and CDR2 FQGTGA. The CDR3 is 16 amino acids. V dropped 5 bases and J dropped 2; count of bases not matched to a gene: 6. The CDR3 spells CASSATGTAGANVLTF. CDR3 nucleotide sequence: TGTGCCAGCAGCGCGACCGGGACAGCTGGGGCCAACGTCCTGACTTTC.

The V gene is TRBV7-2, the J gene TRBJ2-3; D is perhaps TRBD1 or TRBD2 (5 bases each). V gave up 9 bases and J gave up 2 bases, with 12 bases separating them. In germline, CDR1 is SGHTA, CDR2 FQGNSA. The CDR3 extends over 13 amino acids. In DNA, the CDR3 is TGTGCCAGTAGGCCGGGACCCACAGATACGCAGTATTTT. Encoded protein: CASRPGPTDTQYF.

The rearrangement links TRBV7-9 to TRBJ2-3, with TRBD2 matching 8 bases. V lost 5 bases, J lost 1 base, and 8 bases stayed unmatched. Germline V gene lookup returns CDR1 SEHNR and CDR2 FQNEAQ (reference sequence). The CDR3 contains 16 residues. For the CDR3, the DNA is TGTGCCAGCAGCCCCCGGGGGGGGCGCGGCACAGATACGCAGTATTTT. It yields the protein CASSPRGGRGTDTQYF.

The chain joins TRBV7-3 to TRBJ2-2; 12 nucleotides match TRBD2. The CDR3 has 18 amino acids. V was pared by 1 base and J by 5 bases, with 8 bases of the junction left unmatched. The germline CDR1 and CDR2 sequences are SGHTA and FQGTGA. CDR3 DNA: TGTGCCAGCAGCTTAAGCTTGACTAGCGGGAGTCGAACCGGGGAGCTGTTTTTT. It encodes CASSLSLTSGSRTGELFF.

The chain couples TRBV28 to TRBJ1-1; D might be TRBD1 (5 bases). This CDR3 has 19 residues. Trimming took off 5 bases at V and 2 bases at J, with 27 bases between the two ends. Per germline, CDR1 MDHEN and CDR2 SYDVKM. The CDR3 loop is CASSPRWGSSPLGNTEAFF. The CDR3 DNA is TGTGCCAGCAGTCCTAGGTGGGGCAGCTCCCCACTCGGAAACACTGAAGCTTTCTTT. Filled out from reference TRBV28 and TRBJ1-1, the complete variable domain reads DVKVTQSSRYLVKRTGEKVFLECVQDMDHENMFWYRQDPGLGLRLIYFSYDVKMKEKGDIPEGYSVSREKKERFSLILESASTNQTSMYLCASSPRWGSSPLGNTEAFFGQGTRLTVV.

V and J are TRBV28 and TRBJ1-2, with D uncertain. Germline V gene lookup returns CDR1 MDHEN and CDR2 SYDVKM. The CDR3 contains 12 residues. The V and J ends lost 7 bases and 0 bases respectively, with 6 bases between them. CDR3 loop: CASTSANYGYTF. The DNA of the CDR3 is TGTGCCAGCACCTCCGCTAACTATGGCTACACCTTC.

The chain combines TRBV7-9 with TRBJ1-1, with 9 bases fitting TRBD1. Germline V gene sequence: CDR1 SEHNR, CDR2 FQNEAQ (reference sequence). The CDR3 is made up of 17 amino acids. Losses at the gene ends were 5 bases for V and 3 bases for J; bases not matched to a gene: 13. The chain's CDR3 is CASSLGTGLLRYTEAFF. The DNA for the CDR3 is TGTGCCAGCAGCCTAGGGACAGGGCTTTTAAGGTACACTGAAGCTTTCTTT.

This sequence joins TRBV30 and TRBJ1-5; 9 nucleotides match TRBD1. The CDR3 is made up of 18 amino acids. Germline V lookup: CDR1 GTSNPN, CDR2 SVGIG (reference sequence). Unmatched junction bases numbered 9, after V lost 0 bases and J lost 0 bases. CDR3 bases: TGTGCCTGGAGTGTAAATGGACAGGGGCAATATAGCAATCAGCCCCAGCATTTT. Its translation is CAWSVNGQGQYSNQPQHF. The full variable domain, in which reference TRBV30 and TRBJ1-5 provide the parts outside the CDR3, is SQTIHQWPATLVQPVGSPLSLECTVEGTSNPNLYWYRQAAGRGLQLLFYSVGIGQISSEVPQNLSASRPQDRQFILSSKKLLLSDSGFYLCAWSVNGQGQYSNQPQHFGDGTRLSIL.

J is TRBJ1-5 and V is TRBV19; 9 bases line up with TRBD1. This CDR3 contains 15 residues. V shed 5 bases and J 4 bases; nucleotides not matched to a gene: 6. Looked up from germline, CDR1 is LNHDA and CDR2 is SQIVND (reference sequence). DNA of the CDR3: TGTGCCAGTAGTCGAACCGGGACAGGGAATCAGCCCCAGCATTTT. This sequence encodes CASSRTGTGNQPQHF.

The chain couples TRBV5-1 to TRBJ2-5; 11 bases line up with TRBD2. The tail of the sequence fits TRBJ2-7 better, so the J call may be wrong. There are 14 residues in the CDR3. Germline V gene sequence: CDR1 SGHRS, CDR2 YFSETQ. The DNA for the CDR3 is TGCGCCAGCAGCGCGACTAGCGGGAATTACGAGCAGTACTTC. Its protein is CASSATSGNYEQYF.

The chain recombines TRBV6-5 with TRBJ2-7; possible D gene TRBD2, 5 bases. Trimming pared 8 bases from V and 7 bases from J, leaving 18 bases between. The germline V gene encodes CDR1 MNHEY and CDR2 SVGAGI. The CDR3 runs to 13 residues. CDR3 sequence: CASRAADGREQYF. DNA for the CDR3: TGTGCCAGCCGAGCGGCGGACGGCCGGGAGCAGTACTTC.

The chain joins TRBV5-1 to TRBJ2-3; the match to TRBD2 covers 15 bases. Trimming removed 4 bases from V and 5 bases from J; junction bases left unmatched: 8. Germline values: CDR1 SGHRS, CDR2 YFSETQ. This CDR3 spans 17 amino acids. The DNA of the CDR3 is TGCGCCAGCAGCCCCGGACTAGCGGGAGGGCCGGGAGATACGCAGTATTTT. Translating it yields CASSPGLAGGPGDTQYF. Complete variable domain (other parts from reference TRBV5-1 and TRBJ2-3): KAGVTQTPRYLIKTRGQQVTLSCSPISGHRSVSWYQQTPGQGLQFLFEYFSETQRNKGNFPGRFSGRQFSNSRSEMNVSTLELGDSALYLCASSPGLAGGPGDTQYFGPGTRLTVL.

This sequence joins TRBV28 and TRBJ2-5; 9 bases line up with TRBD2. V was clipped by 10 bases and J by 3 bases; unmatched bases: 6. The CDR3 loop spans 13 amino acids. CDR1 is MDHEN and CDR2 is SYDVKM in the germline V gene. The CDR3 here is CATETSGKETQYF. CDR3 in DNA: TGTGCCACCGAGACTAGCGGCAAAGAGACCCAGTACTTC.

The chain is built from TRBV9 and TRBJ1-5, with a tentative D call TRBD1 (6 bases). The CDR3 extends over 15 amino acids. The V end was cut by 4 bases, the J end by 6 bases, with 17 bases between. Germline assignment: CDR1 SGDLS and CDR2 YYNGEE. The chain's CDR3 is CASSPGWGPVQPQHF. The CDR3 region has the DNA TGTGCCAGCAGCCCAGGGTGGGGGCCGGTTCAGCCCCAGCATTTT.

V gene TRBV7-9 combines with J gene TRBJ1-3; TRBD1 agrees at 9 bases. Germline V gene data show CDR1 as SEHNR and CDR2 as FQNEAQ (reference sequence). Losses at the gene ends were 6 bases for V and 8 bases for J; bases not matched to a gene: 5. CDR3 length: 13 residues. CDR3 region: CASSTTGGYTIYF. DNA of the CDR3: TGTGCCAGCAGTACGACAGGGGGTTACACCATATATTTT.

This clone was seen a single time. The V gene is TRBV4-3, the J gene TRBJ2-7; 9 bases line up with TRBD1. CDR3 size: 14 residues. The V gene's germline CDR1 is LGHNA and CDR2 YSLEER. V shed 4 bases and J 3 bases; nucleotides not matched to a gene: 4. The DNA of the CDR3 is TGCGCCAGCAGCCCCCGGACAGGGGACTACGAGCAGTACTTC. Protein product: CASSPRTGDYEQYF.

This chain uses TRBV5-1 with TRBJ2-1, with D perhaps matching TRBD2 (6 bases). The CDR3 sequence is 18 residues long. Trimming removed 6 bases from V and 0 bases from J, with 22 bases in between. Looked up from germline, CDR1 is SGHRS and CDR2 is YFSETQ. CDR3 in amino acids: CASIKASSATSSYNEQFF. CDR3 bases: TGCGCCAGCATCAAGGCCTCTAGCGCTACTAGCTCCTACAATGAGCAGTTCTTC.

The CDR3: CATTIPPHSGGYTF. CDR3 in DNA: TGTGCCACCACTATCCCGCCGCACTCTGGGGGCTACACCTTC. The chain joins TRBV7-2 to TRBJ1-2; no definite D call. Germline CDR1 SGHTA, CDR2 FQGNSA. V was pared by 10 bases and J by 8 bases, with 23 bases between. This CDR3 spans 14 amino acids.

The gene calls are TRBV29-1 and TRBJ2-5, with 7 bases lining up with TRBD1. The DNA matches TRBJ2-7 better at its end, which makes the J call doubtful. Per germline, CDR1 SQVTM and CDR2 ANQGSEA. The CDR3 covers 12 residues. The CDR3 sequence: CSVGTGAYEQYF. CDR3 nucleotides: TGCAGCGTTGGGACAGGAGCCTACGAGCAGTACTTC.